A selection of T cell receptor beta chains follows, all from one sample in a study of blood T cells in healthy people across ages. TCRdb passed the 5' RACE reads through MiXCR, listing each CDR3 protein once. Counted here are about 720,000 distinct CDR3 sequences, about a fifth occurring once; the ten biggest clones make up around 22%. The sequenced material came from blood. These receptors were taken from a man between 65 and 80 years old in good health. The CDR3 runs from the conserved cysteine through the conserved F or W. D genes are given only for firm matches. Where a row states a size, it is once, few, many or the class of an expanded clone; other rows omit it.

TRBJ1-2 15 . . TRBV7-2 TGTGCCAGCAGCTTAGGGGGGGGGGACATCTATGGCTACACCTTC CASSLGGGDIYGYTF
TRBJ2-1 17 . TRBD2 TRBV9 TGTGCCAGCAGCGTTTCGGGCGGGAGGAACCTTTACAATGAGCAGTTCTTC CASSVSGGRNLYNEQFF
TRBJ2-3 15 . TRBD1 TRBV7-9 TGTGCCAGCAGCTCTACAGGGGGTTCGATGGGTACGCAGTATTTT CASSSTGGSMGTQYF
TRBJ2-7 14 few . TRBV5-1 TGCGCCAGCAGCTTGGATGAGGGCTCGGGAGAGCAGTACTTC CASSLDEGSGEQYF
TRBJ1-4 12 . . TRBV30 TGTGCCTGGAGTTCGGGGGGTGAAAAACTGTTTTTT CAWSSGGEKLFF
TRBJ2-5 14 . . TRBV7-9 TGTGCCAGCAGCCCCAGATGGGAAGAGGAGACCCAGTACTTC CASSPRWEEETQYF
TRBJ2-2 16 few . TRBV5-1 TGCGCCAGCAGCTTGTTTGGGGGCCCGAACACCGGGGAGCTGTTTTTT CASSLFGGPNTGELFF
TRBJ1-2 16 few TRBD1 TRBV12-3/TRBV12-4 TGTGCCAGCAGTTTAAATTTAGGGACAGGGGAGTATGGCTACACCTTC CASSLNLGTGEYGYTF
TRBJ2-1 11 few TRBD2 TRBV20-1 TGCAGTGCTAGTGACGGGAGGCCCCAGTTCTTC CSASDGRPQFF
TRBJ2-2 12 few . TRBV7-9 TGTGCCAGCAGCCGACAGGACGGGGAGCTGTTTTTT CASSRQDGELFF
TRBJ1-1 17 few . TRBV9 TGTGCCAGCAGTTTCCCCCCCGGGAAAACAGAGTTTACTGAAGCTTTCTTT CASSFPPGKTEFTEAFF
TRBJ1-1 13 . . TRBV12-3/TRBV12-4 TGTGCCAGCAGTTTAGAACAGGGAACTGAACCTTTCTTT CASSLEQGTEPFF
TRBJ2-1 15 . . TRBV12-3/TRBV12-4 TGTGCCAGCAACTCGTGGGGGAGGAACTACAATGAGCAGTTCTTC CASNSWGRNYNEQFF
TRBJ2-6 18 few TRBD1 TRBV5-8 TGTGCCAGCAGCTTGGTTGGACAGGGTTCATTGGGGGCCAACGTCCTGACTTTC CASSLVGQGSLGANVLTF
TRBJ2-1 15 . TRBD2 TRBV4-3 TGCGCCAGCAGCCAGGGACTAGACTCCTACAATGAGCAGTTCTTC CASSQGLDSYNEQFF
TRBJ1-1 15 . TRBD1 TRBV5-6 TGTGCCAGCAGCTTGCCCTCAACAGGGGGCACTGAAGCTTTCTTT CASSLPSTGGTEAFF
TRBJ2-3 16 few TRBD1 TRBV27 TGTGCCAGCAGTCGGACAGGGGGCACGGGCACAGATACGCAGTATTTT CASSRTGGTGTDTQYF
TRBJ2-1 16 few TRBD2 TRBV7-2 TGTGCCAGCAGCTTCGGGCTAGCGGGGGGCCCCGCTGAGCAGTTCTTC CASSFGLAGGPAEQFF
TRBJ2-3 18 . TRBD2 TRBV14 TGTGCCAGCAGCTTACCGGGACTAGCGGGAGGAGTTGCAGATACGCAGTATTTT CASSLPGLAGGVADTQYF
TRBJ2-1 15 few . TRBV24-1 TGTGCCACCAGTGATTTCTCGAGCGATTGCAATGAGCAGTTCTTC CATSDFSSDCNEQFF
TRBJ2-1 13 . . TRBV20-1 TGCAGTGCTATGGCCGGGGGAGGCAATGAGCAGTTCTTC CSAMAGGGNEQFF
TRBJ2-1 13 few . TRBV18 TGTGCCAGCTCTTCAGGGCTGAACAATGAGCAGTTCTTC CASSSGLNNEQFF
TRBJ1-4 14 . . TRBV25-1 TGTGCCAGCTCTACTCGTCGGGCTGTAGAAAAACTGTTTTTT CASSTRRAVEKLFF
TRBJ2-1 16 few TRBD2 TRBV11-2 TGTGCCAGCAGCTTCGGGACCGGGAGGACTTACAATGAGCAGTTCTTC CASSFGTGRTYNEQFF
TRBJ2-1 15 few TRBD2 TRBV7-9 TGTGCCAGCAGCATTGTACTAGCGGGGCCCAATGAGCAGTTCTTC CASSIVLAGPNEQFF
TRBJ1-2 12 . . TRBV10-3 TGTGCCATCAGTGAGTCTCTGCTTGGCTACACCTTC CAISESLLGYTF
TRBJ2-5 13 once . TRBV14 TGTGCCAGCAGCGAAATAGAAAAAGAGACCCAGTACTTC CASSEIEKETQYF
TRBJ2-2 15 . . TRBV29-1 TGCAGCGCAATGAGCCCCGCAGGGATAGGCGGGGAGCTGTTTTTT CSAMSPAGIGGELFF
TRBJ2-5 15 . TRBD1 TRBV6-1 TGTGCCAGCAGGAGTTACCGGGACAGCCCAGAGACCCAGTACTTC CASRSYRDSPETQYF
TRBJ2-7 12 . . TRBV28 TGTGCCAGCAGCTTCCCGTCCAACGAGCAGTACTTC CASSFPSNEQYF
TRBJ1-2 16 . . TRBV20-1 TGCAGTGCTAGAAAGATCCTGGTAGGGTCGAAATGGGGCTACACCTTC CSARKILVGSKWGYTF
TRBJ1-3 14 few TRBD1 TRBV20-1 TGCAGTGCTAGAGATCTGCAGGGGGCTGGCGCCATATATTTT CSARDLQGAGAIYF
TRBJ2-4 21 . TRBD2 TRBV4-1 TGCGCCAGCAGCTTCCCCTCCGGGACTAGCGGGGGAATGGGGCCCAAAAACATTCAGTACTTC CASSFPSGTSGGMGPKNIQYF
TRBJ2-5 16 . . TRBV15 TGTGCCACCAGCAGAGAGCCGTCTGTCCTCCAAGAGACCCAGTACTTC CATSREPSVLQETQYF
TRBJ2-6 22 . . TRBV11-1 TGTGCCAGCAGCTTAGCCTCCCCAGCGGGCTCCGATCTCCCCTCTGGGGCCAACGTCCTGACTTTC CASSLASPAGSDLPSGANVLTF
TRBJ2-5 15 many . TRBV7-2 TGTGCCAGCAGCCAAGGGACAATCGGGATAGAGACCCAGTACTTC CASSQGTIGIETQYF
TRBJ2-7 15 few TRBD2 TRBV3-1 TGTGCCAGCAGCCAGGGGCTAGCGGGGAACTACGAGCAGTACTTC CASSQGLAGNYEQYF
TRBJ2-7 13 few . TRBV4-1 TGCGCCAGCAGCCATATAACAGGGAACGAGCAGTACTTC CASSHITGNEQYF
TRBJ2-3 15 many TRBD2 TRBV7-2 TGTGCCAGCAGCCGCAGCGGGACCTACACAGATACGCAGTATTTT CASSRSGTYTDTQYF
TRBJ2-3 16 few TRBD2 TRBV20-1 TGCAGTGCTAGAGAATCGAGCGGGGCTTTCACAGATACGCAGTATTTT CSARESSGAFTDTQYF
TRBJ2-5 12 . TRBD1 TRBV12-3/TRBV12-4 TGTGCCAGCAGACAACAGGGGGGGACCCAGTACTTC CASRQQGGTQYF
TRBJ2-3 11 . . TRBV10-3 TGTGCCATCAGCATCACAGATACGCAGTATTTT CAISITDTQYF
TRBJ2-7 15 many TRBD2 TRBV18 TGTGCCAGCTCACTGAAAAGCGGGGGCAACTACGAGCAGTACTTC CASSLKSGGNYEQYF
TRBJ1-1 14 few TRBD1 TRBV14 TGTGCCAGCAGCCAAACAGGGGGCCGGACTGAAGCTTTCTTT CASSQTGGRTEAFF
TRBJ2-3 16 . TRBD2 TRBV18 TGTGCCAGCTCACCACCCCCAGCGGGGGACACAGATACGCAGTATTTT CASSPPPAGDTDTQYF
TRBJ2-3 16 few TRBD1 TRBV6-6 TGTGCCAGCAGTCCTGGACAGGGGGCGCCCCCAGATACGCAGTATTTT CASSPGQGAPPDTQYF
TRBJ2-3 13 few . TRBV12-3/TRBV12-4 TGTGCCAGCAGCCCCCCCCGGTCAGATACGCAGTATTTT CASSPPRSDTQYF
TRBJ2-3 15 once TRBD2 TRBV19 TGTGCCAGTAGTATGTGGGAGGGTAGCACAGATACGCAGTATTTT CASSMWEGSTDTQYF
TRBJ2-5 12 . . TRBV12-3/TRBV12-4 TGTGCCAGCAGTTTGACATCCCGGACCCAGTACTTC CASSLTSRTQYF
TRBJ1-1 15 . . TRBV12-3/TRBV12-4 TGTGCCAGCAGTTTAGACAGACACCAGAACACTGAAGCTTTCTTT CASSLDRHQNTEAFF
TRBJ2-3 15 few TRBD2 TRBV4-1 TGCGCCAGCGGGCCTACTAGCGCTAGCACAGATACGCAGTATTTT CASGPTSASTDTQYF
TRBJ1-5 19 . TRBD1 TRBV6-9 TGTGCCAGCAGTGCTCCGGGACAGATAAGGGGCTGCTACAATCAGCCCCAGCATTTT CASSAPGQIRGCYNQPQHF